These 9 T cell receptor beta chains originate from one sample sequenced in a study of lymphopenia after photon versus proton radiotherapy. Measured with immunoSEQ multiplex PCR; TCRdb has only the in-frame clones, and not every one. Among 30,000 to 40,000 clones listed, around 82% were seen once. Material: peripheral blood, obtained from a patient treated with proton-based radiotherapy. Receptors were obtained from a woman in her seventies with pancreatic cancer.

The chain is built from TRBV7-9 and TRBJ2-2; D perhaps matches TRBD2 (6 bases). The germline V gene encodes CDR1 SEHNR and CDR2 FQNEAQ (reference sequence). Trimming removed 2 bases from V and 5 bases from J, with 12 bases in between. The CDR3 is 15 residues long. CDR3 in DNA: TGTGCCAGCAGCTTACCTTGCGGAGGGACCGGGGAGCTGTTTTTT. It codes for CASSLPCGGTGELFF.

The chain carries TRBV7-3 and TRBJ2-3; no definite D call. Germline values: CDR1 SGHTA, CDR2 FQGTGA. Trimming pared 4 bases from V and 6 bases from J, leaving 11 bases between. The CDR3 loop spans 13 amino acids. The CDR3 sequence is CASSSESYDTQYF. The CDR3 DNA is TGTGCCAGCAGCTCGGAGTCGTATGATACGCAGTATTTT. The variable domain in full, with the rest retrieved from reference TRBV7-3 and TRBJ2-3, is GAGVSQTPSNKVTEKGKYVELRCDPISGHTALYWYRQSLGQGPEFLIYFQGTGAADDSGLPNDRFFAVRPEGSVSTLKIQRTERGDSAVYLCASSSESYDTQYFGPGTRLTVL.

The chain couples TRBV7-2 to TRBJ1-2; the match to TRBD1 covers 10 bases. Germline V gene sequence: CDR1 SGHTA, CDR2 FQGNSA. The J segment lost 0 bases and the V segment lost 1 base, leaving 2 bases of the junction unmatched. There are 16 residues in the CDR3. CDR3 residues: CASSLETGGPNYGYTF. DNA of the CDR3: TGTGCCAGCAGCTTAGAGACAGGGGGCCCTAACTATGGCTACACCTTC.

In regard to this clone: One junction end does not reproduce the germline sequence, and a read error may be involved. This chain connects TRBV6-4 to TRBJ1-2; 8 bases line up with TRBD1. CDR3 length: 18 residues. Germline-derived CDR1 and CDR2 are MRHNA and SNTAGT. Here the CDR3 reads CASSYSTAGGAHNYGYTF. The CDR3 bases are TGTGCCAGCAGTTACTCGACCGCAGGGGGCGCCCATAACTATGGCTACACCTTC.

The chain joins TRBV10-2 to TRBJ2-1; 7 bases fit TRBD1. V lost 6 bases to trimming and J lost 7 bases; unmatched junction nucleotides: 6. The germline V gene has CDR1 WSHSY and CDR2 SAAADI. CDR3 length: 13 residues. The CDR3, as DNA: TGCGCCAGCAGGAGGACAGGTGCGAATGAGCAGTTCTTC. Translating gives CASRRTGANEQFF.

The chain is built from TRBV6-5 and TRBJ1-4; TRBD1 might be the D (6 bases). The CDR3 contains 13 residues. The V end was cut by 5 bases, the J end by 7 bases, with 11 bases between. CDR1 MNHEY and CDR2 SVGAGI come from the germline V gene. DNA of the CDR3: TGTGCCAGCAGTCTTCGGGGGCGTGAAAAACTGTTTTTT. It codes for CASSLRGREKLFF.

The chain recombines TRBV29-1 with TRBJ1-5, with D uncertain. V lost 4 bases and J lost 9, with 13 bases in between. The CDR3 contains 12 residues. Germline V lookup: CDR1 SQVTM, CDR2 ANQGSEA. The CDR3 DNA follows: TGCAGCGTTGGGCAGGCTCGAGGGCCCCAGCATTTT. This codes for CSVGQARGPQHF.

This rearrangement joins TRBV18 to TRBJ2-7, with D unclear. The CDR3 is made up of 12 amino acids. The germline V gene encodes CDR1 KGHSH and CDR2 LQKENI. V shed 3 bases and J shed 6 bases, with 9 bases lying between them. The CDR3 is CASSPDLGEQYF. The CDR3 nucleotides are TGTGCCAGCTCACCGGACCTGGGCGAGCAGTACTTC.

The gene calls are TRBV4-1 and TRBJ1-6; 7 nucleotides agree with TRBD1. Trimming took 1 base from V and 5 from J; bases not matched to a gene: 8. Germline-derived CDR1 and CDR2 are MGHRA and YSYEKL. The length of the CDR3 is 17 residues. Here the CDR3 reads CASSQVLGTADNSPLHF. The CDR3 DNA follows: TGCGCCAGCAGCCAAGTACTCGGGACAGCTGATAATTCACCCCTCCACTTT.